The clone carrying this TCR beta chain was observed a handful of times. The antigen is unknown. This sample is part of a study of identical twins. Germline lookup yields CDR1 SGHTS and CDR2 YDEGEE. The CDR3 spans 15 residues. Trimming removed 4 bases from V and 4 bases from J; junction bases left unmatched: 6. Study-wide results and limits: The study drew conclusions from cross-sectional statistical analysis, not from following the same donors. Where beta out-of-frame sequences were concerned, excess twin sharing was weaker. Reduced insertions were recorded for abundant cord blood beta clonotypes, with no such pattern in memory repertoires. Zero-insertion findings could be partly confounded by invariant cells (MAIT and iNKT cells).

Each CDR3 protein is one row after TCRdb ran MiXCR on the 5' RACE reads. This sample has some 1,600,000 distinct CDR3 sequences, with more than 30% found just once. The chain uses TRBV5-8 and TRBJ2-3; TRBD1 matches 10 bases. This TCR derives from a newborn girl in good health. Material: cord blood. The CDR3 coding sequence is TGTGCCAGCAGCCCCCAGGGGACAGGGGCAGATACGCAGTATTTT. This gives the protein CASSPQGTGADTQYF.